The 13 T cell receptor beta chains in this list originate from one sample, sequenced in a study of radiation and T cells in renal cell carcinoma. Profiled with immunoSEQ multiplex PCR; TCRdb holds only in-frame clones, not every one. The table lists about 78,000 clones, around 89% of them singletons. Indicated time point: blood 4 weeks post-SBRT, at nephrectomy. Noted treatment: 15 Gy SBRT to primary tumor, nephrectomy 4 weeks later. The material sequenced was blood, taken from a patient whose treatment included radiotherapy and nephrectomy. These receptors were taken from a woman aged 70-85 years with renal cell carcinoma.

The J gene is TRBJ2-1, the V gene TRBV6-5, with 8 bases fitting TRBD2. V shed 0 bases, J shed 8 bases, and the junction held 6 bases outside the gene matches. This CDR3 is 15 amino acids long. In germline, CDR1 is MNHEY, CDR2 SVGAGI. The CDR3 loop is CASSYSGNSGDEQFF. DNA for the CDR3: TGTGCCAGCAGTTACTCGGGGAATAGCGGGGATGAGCAGTTCTTC.

This chain uses TRBV6-5 with TRBJ2-7; D is possibly TRBD2 (5 bases). Germline loops: CDR1 MNHEY, CDR2 SVGAGI. V gave up 5 bases and J gave up 6 bases, with 14 bases separating them. CDR3 length equals 13 residues. The DNA for the CDR3 is TGTGCCAGCAGTCCCCCGGGGTACGGCGAGCAGTACTTC. Its protein is CASSPPGYGEQYF.

This clone was observed a few times. The chain employs TRBV5-1 and TRBJ1-1; no clear D. This CDR3 region has 13 residues. Germline CDR1 and CDR2: SGHRS and YFSETQ. V lost 2 bases and J lost 6, with 11 bases in between. CDR3: CASSFEGLAEAFF. The CDR3, as DNA: TGCGCCAGCAGCTTTGAGGGTTTGGCTGAAGCTTTCTTT. The entire variable domain, with the rest obtained from reference TRBV5-1 and TRBJ1-1, is as follows: KAGVTQTPRYLIKTRGQQVTLSCSPISGHRSVSWYQQTPGQGLQFLFEYFSETQRNKGNFPGRFSGRQFSNSRSEMNVSTLELGDSALYLCASSFEGLAEAFFGQGTRLTVV.

The gene calls are TRBV4-3 and TRBJ2-7, with TRBD1 as a possible D gene (6 bases). This CDR3 comprises 15 residues. Germline V gives CDR1 LGHNA, CDR2 YSLEER. The V and J ends lost 0 bases and 3 bases respectively, with 12 bases between them. The CDR3 spells CASSQDGRGGYEQYF. Here the CDR3 DNA reads TGCGCCAGCAGCCAAGATGGCAGGGGTGGCTACGAGCAGTACTTC.

This clone was observed a handful of times. The rearrangement links TRBV7-3 to TRBJ1-1; no firm D call. From germline, CDR1 is SGHTA and CDR2 FQGTGA. Trimming took 1 base from V and 5 from J, leaving 8 bases between them. CDR3 length: 13 amino acids. The CDR3 sequence is CASSLMSSTEAFF. CDR3 bases: TGTGCCAGCAGCTTAATGAGCAGTACTGAAGCTTTCTTT.

The chain couples TRBV11-1 to TRBJ1-5, with 10 bases that match TRBD1. V was clipped by 6 bases and J by 5 bases; unmatched bases: 7. The CDR3 extends over 15 amino acids. Germline loops: CDR1 SGHAT, CDR2 FQDESV (reference sequence). Here the CDR3 DNA reads TGTGCCAGCAGTTTATCCGGGACAGGGGATCAGCCCCAGCATTTT. It codes for CASSLSGTGDQPQHF.

The chain couples TRBV7-2 to TRBJ1-6; 7 nucleotides agree with TRBD1. This CDR3 spans 14 amino acids. V trimming: 7 bases; J trimming: 7 bases; junction bases outside the gene matches: 7. From germline, CDR1 is SGHTA and CDR2 FQGNSA. The CDR3: CASTTPGQNSPLHF. In nucleotides, the CDR3 is TGTGCCAGCACCACCCCGGGACAGAATTCACCCCTCCACTTT.

V gene TRBV5-5 combines with J gene TRBJ1-1; D unresolved. V lost 0 bases and J lost 5, with 8 bases in between. Germline lookup yields CDR1 SGHKS and CDR2 YYEKEE (reference sequence). This CDR3 spans 13 amino acids. CDR3 nucleotides: TGTGCCAGCAGCTTGGAGTCGTGGACTGAAGCTTTCTTT. Translation: CASSLESWTEAFF.

The V and J genes are TRBV4-1 and TRBJ1-5; no firm D call. V was cut by 2 bases and J by 3 bases, with 5 bases left in between. The CDR3 is made up of 13 amino acids. Germline-derived CDR1 and CDR2 are MGHRA and YSYEKL. The CDR3, as DNA: TGCGCCAGCAGCCAACGGGACAATCAGCCCCAGCATTTT. It translates to CASSQRDNQPQHF.

The chain couples TRBV7-2 to TRBJ2-7; D gene unclear. V was cut by 2 bases and J by 5 bases, with 4 bases left in between. CDR1 and CDR2 from the germline V gene are SGHTA and FQGNSA. This CDR3 is built from 11 residues. The CDR3 nucleotides are TGTGCCAGCAGCTTATTCCACGAGCAGTACTTC. Protein sequence: CASSLFHEQYF.

The chain has TRBV5-1 and TRBJ1-1; unclear D gene. CDR1 and CDR2 (germline): SGHRS, YFSETQ. V was clipped by 1 base and J by 0 bases, with 7 bases between them. This CDR3 is 14 amino acids long. The CDR3 coding sequence is TGCGCCAGCAGCTTGACAAGCCTGAACACTGAAGCTTTCTTT. Translation gives CASSLTSLNTEAFF.

This clone was observed a handful of times. This chain links TRBV20-1 with TRBJ1-1; D ambiguous. The germline V and J ends were trimmed by 4 bases and 1 base, with 4 bases remaining between them. Germline lookup yields CDR1 DFQATT and CDR2 SNEGSKA (reference sequence). This CDR3 has 11 residues. The CDR3 spells CSANRNTEAFF. In nucleotides, the CDR3 is TGCAGTGCTAACAGGAACACTGAAGCTTTCTTT.

The genes are TRBV11-2 and TRBJ1-1, with TRBD1 matching 9 bases. CDR3 size: 15 residues. J was trimmed by 4 bases and V by 4 bases; bases with no gene match: 7. Germline loops: CDR1 SGHAT, CDR2 FQNNGV. The CDR3 loop is CASSWTGAVGTEAFF. CDR3 sequence (DNA): TGTGCCAGCAGCTGGACAGGGGCGGTGGGCACTGAAGCTTTCTTT.